Detailed here is one T cell receptor beta chain. Its antigen is not known. The data stem from a study of shared clonotypes between healthy human individuals. Study findings and constraints: How much donors shared clonotypes was expected to be affected by sequencing depth. Memory subsets generally showed smaller estimated richness than naive subsets did.

Generated by immunoSEQ multiplex PCR, the TCRdb table keeps only in-frame clones and is missing some. The repertoire holds about 1.5 million clones, approximately 98% seen once, with roughly 0.45% in the top ten. Germline V gene sequence: CDR1 SGHRS, CDR2 YFSETQ. With 2 bases clipped from V and 7 bases from J, the junction kept 8 bases outside the gene matches. CDR3 length: 15 residues. The specimen sequenced was naive CD4+ T cells sorted from blood. The subset was: CD45RA+ positively selected. V is TRBV5-1 and J is TRBJ2-1, with 8 bases lining up with TRBD2. The TCR comes from a young man in good health. CDR3 residues: CASSLGGAGDNEQFF. The CDR3 DNA reads as TGCGCCAGCAGCTTAGGGGGAGCGGGAGATAATGAGCAGTTCTTC.